This note documents a single TCR beta chain sequence. This entry is derived from a study of blood T cell repertoires in COVID-19. Repertoires were generated with immunoSEQ multiplex PCR, while TCRdb's copy carries only in-frame clones and drops some. In the table there are hundreds of thousands of clones, 81% of which are singletons. The CDR3 runs to 15 residues. Per the germline V gene, CDR1 is SNHLY and CDR2 is FYNNEI. V gave up 3 bases and J gave up 10 bases; unmatched junction bases: 9. The receptor's source is a woman older than 75 with COVID-19, enrolled during active disease. Input material: peripheral blood. The rearrangement joins TRBV2 to TRBJ1-6; 7 positions agree with TRBD1. CDR3 sequence reads: CASSDSGGRLSPLHF. CDR3 DNA sequence: TGTGCCAGCAGTGATTCAGGGGGAAGATTATCACCCCTCCACTTT. The full variable domain, completed using reference TRBV2 and TRBJ1-6, is EPEVTQTPSHQVTQMGQEVILRCVPISNHLYFYWYRQILGQKVEFLVSFYNNEISEKSEIFDDQFSVERPDGSNFTLKIRSTKLEDSAMYFCASSDSGGRLSPLHFGNGTRLTVT.